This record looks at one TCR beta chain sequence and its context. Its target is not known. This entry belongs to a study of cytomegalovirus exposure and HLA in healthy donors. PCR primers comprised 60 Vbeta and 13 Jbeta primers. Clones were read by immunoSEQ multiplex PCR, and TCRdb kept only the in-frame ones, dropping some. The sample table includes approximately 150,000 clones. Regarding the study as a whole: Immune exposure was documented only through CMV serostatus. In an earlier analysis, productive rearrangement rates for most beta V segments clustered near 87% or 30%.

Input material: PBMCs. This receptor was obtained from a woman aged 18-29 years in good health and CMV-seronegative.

CDR3 nucleotides: TGTGCCAGCAGCCCCCGATCGGGAACCGGGGAGCTGTTTTTT. This gives the protein CASSPRSGTGELFF. This chain links TRBV7-3 with TRBJ2-2; D is possibly TRBD2 (5 bases). The germline CDR1 and CDR2 sequences are SGHTA and FQGTGA. The V and J ends lost 5 bases and 5 bases respectively, with 12 bases between them. This CDR3 contains 14 residues.